What follows describes a single T cell receptor (beta chain). Antigen: not known. This sample stems from a study of cytomegalovirus exposure and HLA in healthy donors. Study-wide findings and caveats: The classifier was said to identify cytomegalovirus status with high specificity and sensitivity.

The PCR used 60 Vbeta and 13 Jbeta primers. The method was immunoSEQ multiplex PCR; TCRdb's version includes in-frame clones alone and lacks a portion of them. This table has 200,000 to 250,000 clones, about four fifths appearing once. The V segment lost 4 bases and the J segment 4 bases; nucleotides outside the gene matches: 7. CDR3 size: 16 residues. Germline V CDR1 and CDR2: SGHTA, FQGNSA. This TCR was sampled from a man aged 30 to 45 in good health and CMV-seronegative. Sequenced: PBMCs. V and J are TRBV7-2 and TRBJ1-5, with 10 bases lining up with TRBD1. The CDR3 loop is CASSSLDRGGNQPQHF. DNA of the CDR3: TGTGCCAGCAGCTCCCTGGACAGGGGGGGGAATCAGCCCCAGCATTTT.